A selection of T cell receptor beta chains follows, all from one sample in a study of identical twins. MiXCR was run by TCRdb on the 5' RACE reads, yielding one entry per CDR3 protein. The sample includes under 900,000 distinct CDR3 sequences, about 12% of them seen just once. These records were also assigned to another study, of yellow fever vaccine responses in identical twins.

Sequenced input: PBMCs. The receptors stem from a woman aged 18-30 years in good health. CDR3s include the opening cysteine and the closing phenylalanine or tryptophan. The D gene is left open where the match is weak. Expanded clones are given a class, and other clones once, few, many or no size at all.

D	V	size	length	J	CDR3	DNA
TRBD1	TRBV27	.	15	TRBJ2-1	CASSLYRGLSNEQFF	TGTGCCAGCAGTTTATACAGGGGGCTTAGCAATGAGCAGTTCTTC
TRBD1	TRBV12-3/TRBV12-4	once	16	TRBJ2-1	CASSLGDRGRMNEQFF	TGTGCCAGCAGCCTAGGGGACAGGGGGCGGATGAATGAGCAGTTCTTC
TRBD2	TRBV27	many	15	TRBJ2-3	CASSWAAGRTDTQYF	TGTGCCAGCAGTTGGGCAGCCGGGAGGACAGATACGCAGTATTTT
.	TRBV14	once	14	TRBJ1-5	CASSQGEGDRPQHF	TGTGCCAGCAGCCAAGGTGAAGGGGATCGGCCCCAGCATTTT
.	TRBV20-1	many	13	TRBJ2-5	CSARDRAPETQYF	TGCAGTGCTAGAGACAGGGCTCCAGAGACCCAGTACTTC
.	TRBV2	.	11	TRBJ2-3	CASPKNGVPYF	TGTGCCAGCCCGAAAAACGGGGTCCCGTATTTT
.	TRBV5-1	few	15	TRBJ2-3	CASSLVTTSTDTQYF	TGCGCCAGCAGCTTGGTTACTACTAGCACAGATACGCAGTATTTT
.	TRBV7-6	many	18	TRBJ2-3	CASSQKRLPKSPADTQYF	TGTGCCAGCAGCCAAAAACGATTGCCCAAATCCCCCGCAGATACGCAGTATTTT
TRBD1	TRBV6-2/TRBV6-3	many	13	TRBJ2-7	CASSRTGEYEQYF	TGTGCCAGCAGCCGGACAGGAGAATACGAGCAGTACTTC
TRBD1	TRBV6-1	few	12	TRBJ2-1	CASNAWDRGWFF	TGTGCCAGCAATGCCTGGGACAGGGGTTGGTTCTTC
TRBD2	TRBV15	.	16	TRBJ2-3	CATQLLAGANTDTQYF	TGTGCCACCCAACTATTAGCGGGGGCGAACACAGATACGCAGTATTTT
.	TRBV6-1	.	15	TRBJ1-5	CASSPRTELTQPQHF	TGTGCCAGCAGTCCCCGGACAGAGCTCACCCAGCCCCAGCATTTT
.	TRBV28	many	12	TRBJ1-3	CAGGGAADTIYF	TGTGCCGGGGGGGGGGCAGCGGACACCATATATTTT
.	TRBV4-1	few	14	TRBJ2-1	CASSQDTNYNEQFF	TGCGCCAGCAGCCAAGATACGAACTACAATGAGCAGTTCTTC
.	TRBV11-2	.	14	TRBJ2-2	CASSTDRDTGELFF	TGTGCCAGCAGCACCGACAGAGACACCGGGGAGCTGTTTTTT